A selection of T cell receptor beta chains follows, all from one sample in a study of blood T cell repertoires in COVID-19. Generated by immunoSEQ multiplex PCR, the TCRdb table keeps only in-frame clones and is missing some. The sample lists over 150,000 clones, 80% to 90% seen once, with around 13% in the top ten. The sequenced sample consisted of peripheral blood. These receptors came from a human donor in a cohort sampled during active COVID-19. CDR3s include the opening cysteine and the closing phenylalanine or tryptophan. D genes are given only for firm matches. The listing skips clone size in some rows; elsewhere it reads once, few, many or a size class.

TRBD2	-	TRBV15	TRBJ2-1	CAIGRGAPTGASSYNEQFF	TGTGCCATTGGGCGGGGGGCGCCCACCGGCGCTAGCTCCTACAATGAGCAGTTCTTC
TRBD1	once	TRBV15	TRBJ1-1	CATINRGNTEAFF	TGTGCCACCATCAACAGGGGGAACACTGAAGCTTTCTTT
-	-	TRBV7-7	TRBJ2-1	CASSAGWGNEQFF	TGTGCCAGCAGCGCGGGGTGGGGGAATGAGCAGTTCTTC
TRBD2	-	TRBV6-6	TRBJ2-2	CASSSPDSGGAELFF	TGTGCCAGCAGTTCTCCGGATAGCGGGGGGGCGGAGCTGTTTTTT
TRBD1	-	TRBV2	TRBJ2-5	CASIRGTETQETQYF	TGTGCCAGCATTAGGGGGACAGAGACCCAAGAGACCCAGTACTTC
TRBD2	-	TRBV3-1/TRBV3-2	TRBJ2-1	CASSPRLAGVGGNEQFF	TGTGCCAGCAGCCCTAGACTAGCGGGAGTAGGTGGGAATGAGCAGTTCTTC
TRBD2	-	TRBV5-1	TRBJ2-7	CASSPRGPGLAGGGSYEQYF	TGCGCCAGCAGCCCACGGGGGCCGGGACTAGCGGGAGGGGGTTCCTACGAGCAGTACTTC
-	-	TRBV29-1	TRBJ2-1	CSVVAGGSYNEQFF	TGCAGCGTTGTTGCGGGTGGCTCCTACAATGAGCAGTTCTTC
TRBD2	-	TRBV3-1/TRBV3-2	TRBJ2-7	CASSHGAGAYEQYF	TGTGCCAGCAGCCACGGGGCGGGAGCCTACGAGCAGTACTTC
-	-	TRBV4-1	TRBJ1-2	CASSQGAAQGYGYTF	TGCGCCAGCAGCCAAGGGGCCGCCCAGGGTTATGGCTACACCTTC
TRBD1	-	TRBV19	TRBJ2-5	CASSMIGGQGIGETQYF	TGTGCCAGTAGTATGATAGGGGGACAGGGGATCGGAGAGACCCAGTACTTC
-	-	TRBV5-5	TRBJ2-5	CASSSHGSRQETQYF	TGTGCCAGCAGCTCCCACGGGAGTCGGCAAGAGACCCAGTACTTC
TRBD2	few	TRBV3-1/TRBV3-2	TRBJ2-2	CASQPSGDGNTGELFF	TGTGCCAGCCAACCCAGCGGGGATGGGAACACCGGGGAGCTGTTTTTT
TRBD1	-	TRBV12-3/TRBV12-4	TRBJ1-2	CASSPTGGYGYTF	TGTGCCAGCAGTCCAACAGGGGGATATGGCTACACCTTC
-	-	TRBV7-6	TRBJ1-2	CASSPHGVGGGYTF	TGTGCCAGCAGCCCCCATGGGGTTGGAGGTGGCTACACCTTC
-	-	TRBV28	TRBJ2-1	CASRDFNYNEQFF	TGTGCCAGTCGGGACTTCAACTACAATGAGCAGTTCTTC
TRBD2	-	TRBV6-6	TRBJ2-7	CASSYSAGGGYEQYF	TGTGCCAGCAGTTACTCGGCGGGAGGAGGCTACGAGCAGTACTTC
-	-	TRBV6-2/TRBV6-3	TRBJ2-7	CASSSGITYEQYF	TGTGCCAGCAGTTCAGGGATCACCTACGAGCAGTACTTC
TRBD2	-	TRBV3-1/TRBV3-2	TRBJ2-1	CASSQDVGLAGVEQFF	TGTGCCAGCAGCCAAGATGTCGGACTAGCGGGAGTTGAGCAGTTCTTC
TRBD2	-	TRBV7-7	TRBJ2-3	CASSLAGLSTDTQYF	TGTGCTAGCAGCTTAGCGGGCCTGAGCACAGATACGCAGTATTTT
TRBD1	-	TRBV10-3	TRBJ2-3	CAISESIGQGVADTQYF	TGTGCCATCAGTGAGTCAATAGGACAGGGTGTTGCAGATACGCAGTATTTT
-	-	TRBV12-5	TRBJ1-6	CASGLASLGGSNSPLHF	TGTGCTAGTGGTTTGGCAAGTTTAGGGGGTTCTAATTCACCCCTCCACTTT
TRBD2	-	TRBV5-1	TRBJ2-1	CASSWGLAGGSYNEQFF	TGCGCCAGCAGCTGGGGACTAGCGGGTGGATCCTACAATGAGCAGTTCTTC
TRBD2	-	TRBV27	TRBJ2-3	CASSPWTSRNTDTQYF	TGTGCCAGCAGTCCCTGGACTAGCCGGAACACAGATACGCAGTATTTT
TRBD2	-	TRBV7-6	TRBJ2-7	CASSLAVTSASYEQYF	TGTGCCAGCAGCTTAGCCGTGACTAGCGCATCCTACGAGCAGTACTTC
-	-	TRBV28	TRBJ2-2	CASTPRGAANTGELFF	TGTGCCAGCACCCCGCGGGGCGCTGCGAACACCGGGGAGCTGTTTTTT
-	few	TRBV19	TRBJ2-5	CASSIRRGRWETQYF	TGTGCCAGTAGTATTCGCCGGGGTCGTTGGGAGACCCAGTACTTC
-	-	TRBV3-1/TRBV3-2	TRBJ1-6	CASSQGQVSSYNSPLHF	TGTGCCAGCAGCCAAGGACAGGTCAGCTCCTATAATTCACCCCTCCACTTT
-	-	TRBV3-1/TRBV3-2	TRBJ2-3	CASADKGPDTQYF	TGTGCCAGCGCAGACAAGGGGCCAGATACGCAGTATTTT
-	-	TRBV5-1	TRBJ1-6	CASSLQQWNNSPLHF	TGCGCCAGCAGCCTACAACAGTGGAATAATTCACCCCTCCACTTT
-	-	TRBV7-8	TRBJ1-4	CASSDGVGEKLFF	TGTGCCAGCAGCGACGGGGTGGGAGAAAAACTGTTTTTT
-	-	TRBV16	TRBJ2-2	CASSQSWLDYGSNTGELFF	TGTGCCAGCAGCCAATCCTGGTTGGACTATGGAAGTAACACCGGGGAGCTGTTTTTT
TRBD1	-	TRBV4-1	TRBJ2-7	CASSQPTGDEQYF	TGCGCCAGCAGCCAACCTACAGGGGACGAGCAGTACTTC
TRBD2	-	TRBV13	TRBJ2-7	CASSNGLAGSYEQYF	TGTGCCAGCAGCAATGGACTAGCGGGCTCCTACGAGCAGTACTTC
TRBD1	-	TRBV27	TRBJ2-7	CASSPRQGLSYEQYF	TGTGCCAGCAGTCCCCGACAGGGCCTCTCCTACGAGCAGTACTTC
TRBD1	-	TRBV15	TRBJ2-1	CATSRRAGTGFYNEQFF	TGTGCCACCAGCAGAAGAGCCGGGACAGGGTTCTACAATGAGCAGTTCTTC
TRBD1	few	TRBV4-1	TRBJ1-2	CASSRTGVGYTF	TGCGCCAGCAGCCGGACAGGGGTTGGCTACACCTTC
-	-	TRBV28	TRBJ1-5	CASTVRGMGNQPQHF	TGTGCCAGCACCGTGCGGGGAATGGGCAATCAGCCCCAGCATTTT
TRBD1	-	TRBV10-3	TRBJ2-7	CAISWDRERYEQYF	TGTGCCATCAGTTGGGACAGGGAGAGGTACGAGCAGTACTTC
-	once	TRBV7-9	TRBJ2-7	CASTGGNGYEQYF	TGTGCCAGCACCGGCGGGAATGGGTACGAGCAGTACTTC
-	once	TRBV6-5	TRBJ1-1	CASILPGLMNTEAFF	TGTGCCAGCATACTTCCGGGACTAATGAACACTGAAGCTTTCTTT
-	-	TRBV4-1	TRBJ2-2	CASSQPKGEGGGELFF	TGCGCCAGCAGCCAACCCAAGGGGGAGGGAGGCGGGGAGCTGTTTTTT
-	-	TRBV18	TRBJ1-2	CASSPEADYGYTF	TGTGCCAGCTCACCGGAGGCAGACTATGGCTACACCTTC
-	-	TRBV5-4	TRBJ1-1	CASSLEVYTEAFF	TGTGCCAGCAGCTTAGAGGTTTACACTGAAGCTTTCTTT
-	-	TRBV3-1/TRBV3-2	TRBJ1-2	CASSQGGRAYGYTF	TGTGCCAGCAGCCAAGGGGGGAGGGCCTATGGCTACACCTTC
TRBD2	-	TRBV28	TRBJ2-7	CANMTGLADSYEQYF	TGTGCCAACATGACGGGACTAGCGGACTCCTACGAGCAGTACTTC
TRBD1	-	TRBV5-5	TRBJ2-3	CASSLGDSHFDTQYF	TGTGCCAGCAGCTTGGGGGACAGCCACTTTGATACGCAGTATTTT
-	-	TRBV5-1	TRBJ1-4	CASSLAGGNNEKLFF	TGCGCCAGCAGCTTGGCCGGGGGGAATAATGAAAAACTGTTTTTT
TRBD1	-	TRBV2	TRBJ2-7	CASSEQGSSYEQYF	TGTGCCAGCAGCGAACAGGGGTCCTCCTACGAGCAGTACTTC
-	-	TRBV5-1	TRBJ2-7	CASSDPDRGYEQYF	TGCGCCAGCAGCGACCCAGATAGAGGGTACGAGCAGTACTTC
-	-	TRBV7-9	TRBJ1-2	CASSLAGEGLYGYTF	TGTGCCAGCAGCTTAGCAGGGGAGGGGCTCTATGGCTACACCTTC
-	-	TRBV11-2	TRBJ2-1	CASSLKSYGGSSHEQFF	TGTGCCAGCAGCTTAAAATCGTACGGGGGATCTTCCCATGAGCAGTTCTTC
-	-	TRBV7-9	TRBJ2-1	CASSNNLYRESTYNEQFF	TGTGCCAGCAGCAACAACCTGTACAGGGAGAGCACCTACAATGAGCAGTTCTTC
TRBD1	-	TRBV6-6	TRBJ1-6	CASRPGQGGPLHF	TGTGCCAGCAGGCCGGGACAGGGGGGGCCCCTCCACTTT
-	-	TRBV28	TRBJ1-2	CASSPSTRGTNYGYTF	TGTGCCAGCAGCCCCTCTACAAGGGGGACTAACTATGGCTACACCTTC
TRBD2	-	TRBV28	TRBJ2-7	CASSLPGTSGRRQYF	TGTGCCAGCAGTCTCCCCGGGACTAGCGGGAGACGGCAGTACTTC
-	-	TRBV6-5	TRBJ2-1	CASSYPGLSNEQFF	TGTGCCAGCAGTTACCCCGGACTATCCAATGAGCAGTTCTTC